One sample yielded the 22 T cell receptor beta chains listed below, sequenced in a study of T cells in Graves' hyperthyroidism and ophthalmopathy. RNA transcripts provided the source from which TCR beta CDR3 regions were amplified. HTBI primers were used for first-round RT-PCR of the TCR CDR3. TCRdb re-analysed the multiplex PCR reads in MiXCR, keeping a single row per CDR3 protein. The sample carries 600,000 to 700,000 distinct CDR3 sequences, roughly 46% recorded once. Sample: peripheral blood or thyroid tissue (not recorded which). All receptors derive from an adult man with Graves' disease, either hyperthyroidism or ophthalmopathy (not recorded which).

The chain links TRBV10-3 to TRBJ1-6; no reliable D call. The CDR3 totals 13 residues. Between the trimmed V and J ends, which lost 3 bases and 8 bases, there was a span of 8 bases. Germline V gene lookup returns CDR1 ENHRY and CDR2 SYGVKD. The CDR3: CAISDGFDSPLHF. Here the CDR3 DNA reads TGTGCCATCAGTGACGGCTTTGATTCACCCCTCCACTTT.

This clonotype was seen many times. The genes are TRBV9 and TRBJ1-1, with TRBD1 matching 9 bases. The CDR3 runs 15 residues. The ends lost 3 bases at V and 2 bases at J; junction bases unmatched: 5. Germline V gene data show CDR1 as SGDLS and CDR2 as YYNGEE. CDR3 residues: CASSGQGEFNTEAFF. CDR3 bases: TGTGCCAGCAGCGGACAGGGGGAGTTCAACACTGAAGCTTTCTTT. Filled out from reference TRBV9 and TRBJ1-1, the complete variable domain reads DSGVTQTPKHLITATGQRVTLRCSPRSGDLSVYWYQQSLDQGLQFLIQYYNGEERAKGNILERFSAQQFPDLHSELNLSSLELGDSALYFCASSGQGEFNTEAFFGQGTRLTVV.

Notes on this clonotype: With a much larger clone just one base away, this may be a read error. DNA for the CDR3: TGTGCCATCAGTGACAGGAATAATTCACCCCTCCACTTT. This translates into CAISDRNNSPLHF. This chain joins TRBV10-3 and TRBJ1-6; D is undetermined. The CDR3 length is 13 residues. Trimming took off 3 bases at V and 5 bases at J, with 5 bases between the two ends. The germline V gene has CDR1 ENHRY and CDR2 SYGVKD.

The gene calls are TRBV19 and TRBJ1-4; D call uncertain. CDR3 length: 15 amino acids. Germline CDR1 is LNHDA and CDR2 is SQIVND (reference sequence). Deletions cut 5 bases from V and 8 bases from J, with 18 bases between. CDR3 protein: CASSAPSLPGEKLFF. CDR3 nucleotide sequence: TGTGCCAGTAGTGCCCCCAGCCTGCCCGGGGAAAAACTGTTTTTT.

The rearrangement joins TRBV25-1 to TRBJ1-4; D gene unclear. Germline CDR1 and CDR2: MGHDK and SYGVNS. This CDR3 has 13 amino acids. V dropped 4 bases and J dropped 6 bases, with 9 bases sitting between them. CDR3 DNA sequence: TGTGCCAGCAGTGTGGACGGGGATGAAAAACTGTTTTTT. It codes for CASSVDGDEKLFF. Combining the CDR3 with reference TRBV25-1 and TRBJ1-4 gives the whole variable domain EADIYQTPRYLVIGTGKKITLECSQTMGHDKMYWYQQDPGMELHLIHYSYGVNSTEKGDLSSESTVSRIRTEHFPLTLESARPSHTSQYLCASSVDGDEKLFFGSGTQLSVL.

In its sample, this clonotype was seen many times. The V call is TRBV7-9, the J call TRBJ1-1; D gene unclear. There are 13 residues in the CDR3. V lost 4 bases to trimming and J lost 3 bases, with 9 bases between them. The germline gives CDR1 SEHNR, CDR2 FQNEAQ (reference sequence). Here the CDR3 DNA reads TGTGCCAGCAGCTCGACTCGTTACACTGAAGCTTTCTTT. It yields the protein CASSSTRYTEAFF.

This clonotype was seen only a few times. The chain combines TRBV7-2 with TRBJ2-7; the D gene is possibly TRBD1 (5 bases). V was pared by 2 bases and J by 2 bases, with 13 bases between. CDR3 length: 15 residues. The germline CDR1 and CDR2 sequences are SGHTA and FQGNSA. CDR3 bases: TGTGCCAGCAGCTTAAGGATAGACAGTACCTACGAGCAGTACTTC. Protein product: CASSLRIDSTYEQYF.

This clonotype showed up many times. This chain uses TRBV7-2 with TRBJ2-7, with D perhaps matching TRBD2 (6 bases). This CDR3 comprises 14 residues. The ends were cut back, 1 base at V and 0 bases at J, with 7 bases in the middle. The germline V gene has CDR1 SGHTA and CDR2 FQGNSA. The CDR3 sequence is CASSLGDFSYEQYF. The CDR3, as DNA: TGTGCCAGCAGCTTAGGGGACTTCTCCTACGAGCAGTACTTC.

This clonotype has a single count. The V gene is TRBV24-1, the J gene TRBJ2-7; D is possibly TRBD1 (6 bases). CDR1 is KGHDR and CDR2 is SFDVKD in the germline V gene. Trimming stripped 5 bases from V and 2 bases from J, with 18 bases between. The CDR3 loop spans 16 amino acids. The DNA for the CDR3 is TGTGCCACCAGTGCTACACACCGACAGGAAGCCTACGAGCAGTACTTC. It encodes CATSATHRQEAYEQYF.

This clonotype was counted a few times. This chain uses TRBV7-9 with TRBJ2-5, with D possibly being TRBD1 (8 bases). Germline values: CDR1 SEHNR, CDR2 FQNEAQ (reference sequence). V was shortened by 5 bases and J by 1 base, with 17 bases between the two germline ends. This CDR3 is 16 amino acids long. CDR3 coding DNA: TGTGCCAGCAGCGATCCGGACAGGGAGGGCCAAGAGACCCAGTACTTC. Its translation: CASSDPDREGQETQYF.

This clonotype has more than one count but fewer than ten. V gene TRBV20-1 combines with J gene TRBJ1-2; TRBD1 is a possible D gene (5 bases). Per the germline V gene, CDR1 is DFQATT and CDR2 is SNEGSKA (reference sequence). The CDR3 runs 8 residues. The CDR3 DNA follows: TGCAGGGGGCCGGGCTACACCTTC. It translates to CRGPGYTF.

In regard to this clonotype: The junction departs from the called germline gene at one end, perhaps through a read error. The chain links TRBV29-1 to TRBJ2-7, with unresolved D. There are 15 residues in the CDR3. CDR1 is SQVTM and CDR2 is ANQGSEA in the germline V gene. CDR3 bases: TGCAGCGTTCAAGAAGCTGTGGACGGGTACTACGAGCAGTACTTC. It translates to CSVQEAVDGYYEQYF.

The rearrangement uses TRBV29-1 and TRBJ1-3; no firm D call. The germline CDR1 and CDR2 sequences are SQVTM and ANQGSEA. The ends were cut back, 1 base at V and 7 bases at J, with 11 bases in the middle. The CDR3 sequence is 13 residues long. CDR3 nucleotide sequence: TGCAGCGTTGAAGTTTCGGACCGGAACACCATATATTTT. As protein: CSVEVSDRNTIYF.

V is TRBV19 and J is TRBJ1-2; D not certain. The CDR3 loop spans 13 amino acids. CDR1 and CDR2 (germline): LNHDA, SQIVND (reference sequence). V was trimmed by 8 bases and J by 7 bases, leaving 17 bases between them. CDR3 in DNA: TGTGCCAGTGATTTGGCGCAGGCAGGTGGCTACACCTTC. This sequence encodes CASDLAQAGGYTF. Full variable domain (outside the CDR3, taken from reference TRBV19 and TRBJ1-2): DGGITQSPKYLFRKEGQNVTLSCEQNLNHDAMYWYRQDPGQGLRLIYYSQIVNDFQKGDIAEGYSVSREKKESFPLTVTSAQKNPTAFYLCASDLAQAGGYTFGSGTRLTVV.

The J gene is TRBJ2-7, the V gene TRBV29-1; TRBD1 matches at 7 bases. The CDR3 sequence is 13 residues long. V lost 7 bases, J lost 0 bases, and 6 bases stayed unmatched. Germline V gives CDR1 SQVTM, CDR2 ANQGSEA. The CDR3 sequence is CSARTGDSYEQYF. CDR3 coding DNA: TGCAGCGCGAGGACAGGCGACTCCTACGAGCAGTACTTC.

Turning to this clonotype: This may come from a read error, since a much larger clone is one base off. CDR3 nucleotides: TGTGCCAGCAGCTCAGCAACAGGGGGTGTGGAAAAACTGTTTTTT. Its translation is CASSSATGGVEKLFF. The chain is built from TRBV7-1 and TRBJ1-4, with 8 bases fitting TRBD1. TRBV7-1 is flagged as an ORF with uncertain function. CDR3 length equals 15 residues. Trimming took 0 bases from V and 8 from J; bases not matched to a gene: 5.

Only a few counts were recorded for this clonotype. The chain links TRBV7-9 to TRBJ2-7, with 7 nucleotides matching TRBD2. The V gene's germline CDR1 is SEHNR and CDR2 FQNEAQ (reference sequence). J lost 5 bases, V lost 2 bases, and 9 bases had no gene match. This CDR3 is 15 amino acids long. The CDR3 sequence is CASSLLAGVDDEQYF. In DNA, the CDR3 is TGTGCCAGCAGCTTATTGGCGGGAGTAGACGACGAGCAGTACTTC. Variable domain in full (rest from reference TRBV7-9 and TRBJ2-7): DTGVSQNPRHKITKRGQNVTFRCDPISEHNRLYWYRQTLGQGPEFLTYFQNEAQLEKSRLLSDRFSAERPKGSFSTLEIQRTEQGDSAMYLCASSLLAGVDDEQYFGPGTRLTVT.

This rearrangement joins TRBV10-3 to TRBJ1-1, with unresolved D. V was shortened by 4 bases and J by 0 bases, with 6 bases between the two germline ends. Looked up from germline, CDR1 is ENHRY and CDR2 is SYGVKD. The CDR3 totals 13 residues. CDR3 protein: CAISAEMNTEAFF. The DNA of the CDR3 is TGTGCCATCAGTGCAGAGATGAACACTGAAGCTTTCTTT.

This clonotype was detected a few times. The chain carries TRBV2 and TRBJ1-4, with no clear D. The V end was cut by 2 bases, the J end by 8 bases, with 15 bases between. There are 15 residues in the CDR3. Per the germline V gene, CDR1 is SNHLY and CDR2 is FYNNEI. The CDR3 DNA is TGTGCCAGCAGTGAAATTGTCGGGTTATCGGAAAAACTGTTTTTT. Its translation is CASSEIVGLSEKLFF.

The chain uses TRBV14 and TRBJ1-1; possibly TRBD1 for D (5 bases). The V and J ends lost 6 bases and 11 bases respectively, with 22 bases between them. CDR1 SGHDN and CDR2 FVKESK come from the germline V gene. This CDR3 has 14 residues. CDR3 nucleotide sequence: TGTGCCAGCAGTTTAAAGAGGGGAAATAATGCGGCTTTCTTT. It translates to CASSLKRGNNAAFF.

Remarks on this clonotype: Since a much larger clone is just one base distant, this may be a read error. The rearrangement joins TRBV10-1 to TRBJ1-4; D perhaps matches TRBD1 (6 bases). This CDR3 spans 13 amino acids. CDR1 WNHNN and CDR2 SYGVQD come from the germline V gene (reference sequence). Here the CDR3 reads CASSVAGDEKLLF. The CDR3 bases are TGCGCCAGCAGTGTAGCAGGGGATGAAAAACTGCTTTTT.

The V gene is TRBV2, the J gene TRBJ1-2, with 9 bases matching TRBD1. Looked up from germline, CDR1 is SNHLY and CDR2 is FYNNEI. The CDR3 loop spans 14 amino acids. Germline trimming cut 8 bases from V and 5 bases from J; bases unmatched to any gene: 9. CDR3 loop: CASAGQGGRYGYTF. The DNA of the CDR3 is TGTGCCAGCGCGGGACAGGGCGGTCGGTATGGCTACACCTTC.